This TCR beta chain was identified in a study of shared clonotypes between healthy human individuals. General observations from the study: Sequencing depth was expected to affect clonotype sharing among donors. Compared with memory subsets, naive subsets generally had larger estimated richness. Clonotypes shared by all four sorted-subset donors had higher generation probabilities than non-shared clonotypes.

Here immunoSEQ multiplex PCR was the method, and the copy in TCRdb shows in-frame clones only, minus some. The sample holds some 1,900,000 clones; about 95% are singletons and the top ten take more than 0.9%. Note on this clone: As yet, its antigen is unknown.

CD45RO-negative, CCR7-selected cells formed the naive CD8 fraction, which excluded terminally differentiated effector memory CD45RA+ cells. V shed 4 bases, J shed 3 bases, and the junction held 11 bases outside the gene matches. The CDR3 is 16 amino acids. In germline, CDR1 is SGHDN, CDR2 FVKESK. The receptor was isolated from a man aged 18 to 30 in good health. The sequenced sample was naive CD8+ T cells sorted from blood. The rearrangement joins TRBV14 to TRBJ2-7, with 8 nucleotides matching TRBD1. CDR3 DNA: TGTGCCAGCAGCCGCTACCTAGGGACAGGCTACTACGAGCAGTACTTC. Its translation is CASSRYLGTGYYEQYF.